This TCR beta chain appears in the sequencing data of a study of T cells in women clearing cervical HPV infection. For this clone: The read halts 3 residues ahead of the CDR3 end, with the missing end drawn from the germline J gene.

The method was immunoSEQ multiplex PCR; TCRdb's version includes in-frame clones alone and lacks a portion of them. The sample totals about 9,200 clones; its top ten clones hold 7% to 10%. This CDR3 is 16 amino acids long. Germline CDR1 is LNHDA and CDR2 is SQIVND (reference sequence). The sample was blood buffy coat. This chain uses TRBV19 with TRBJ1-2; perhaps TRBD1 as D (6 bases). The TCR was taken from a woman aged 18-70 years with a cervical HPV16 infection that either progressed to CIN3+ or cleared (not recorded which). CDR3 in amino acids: CASSPVGGRGVGAYTF. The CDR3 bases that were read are TGTGCCAGTAGTCCAGTCGGAGGGAGAGGGGTGGGGGCC.